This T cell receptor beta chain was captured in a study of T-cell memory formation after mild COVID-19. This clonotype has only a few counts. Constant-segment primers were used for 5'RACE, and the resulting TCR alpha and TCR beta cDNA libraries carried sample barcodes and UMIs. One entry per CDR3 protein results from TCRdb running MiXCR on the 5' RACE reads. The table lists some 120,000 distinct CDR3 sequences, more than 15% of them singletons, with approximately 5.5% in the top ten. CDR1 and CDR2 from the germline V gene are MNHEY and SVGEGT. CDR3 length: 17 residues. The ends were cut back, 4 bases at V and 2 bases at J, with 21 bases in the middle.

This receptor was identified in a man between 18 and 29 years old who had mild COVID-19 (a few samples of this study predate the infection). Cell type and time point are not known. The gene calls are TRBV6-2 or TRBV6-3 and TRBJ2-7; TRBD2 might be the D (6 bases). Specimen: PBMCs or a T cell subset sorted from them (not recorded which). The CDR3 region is CASSSRGTHAKPYEQYV. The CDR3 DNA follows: TGTGCCAGCAGTTCTCGAGGGACTCACGCCAAACCCTACGAGCAGTACGTC.